Shown below are 26 T cell receptor beta chains from a single sample sequenced in a study of shared clonotypes between healthy human individuals. The method was immunoSEQ multiplex PCR; TCRdb's version includes in-frame clones alone and lacks a portion of them. Among 2 million to 2.5 million clones listed, 80% to 95% were seen once. Sequencing was performed on naive CD4+ T cells from PBMCs. The subset here: CD45RA+ positively selected. These receptors were taken from a man younger than 30 in good health. Some clones in this sample may be carry-over from other donors' samples.

The chain has TRBV7-6 and TRBJ2-1; 10 bases are shared with TRBD2. Unmatched junction bases numbered 8, after V lost 5 bases and J lost 10 bases. CDR1 and CDR2 from the germline V gene are SGHVS and FNYEAQ. The CDR3 is made up of 14 amino acids. The CDR3 here is CASSPILAGVEQFF. CDR3 bases: TGTGCCAGCAGCCCCATCCTAGCGGGAGTAGAGCAGTTCTTC. Looking up the rest from reference TRBV7-6 and TRBJ2-1 gives the full variable domain: GAGVSQSPRYKVTKRGQDVALRCDPISGHVSLYWYRQALGQGPEFLTYFNYEAQQDKSGLPNDRFSAERPEGSISTLTIQRTEQRDSAMYRCASSPILAGVEQFFGPGTRLTVL.

This chain connects TRBV7-3 to TRBJ2-1; D not resolved. CDR1 is SGHTA and CDR2 is FQGTGA in the germline V gene. V dropped 0 bases and J dropped 7 bases, with 13 bases sitting between them. This CDR3 is 15 amino acids long. Here the CDR3 DNA reads TGTGCCAGCAGCTTAACAGGGTCTAGTAGGAATGAGCAGTTCTTC. This gives the protein CASSLTGSSRNEQFF.

The V and J genes are TRBV5-1 and TRBJ2-2; the D gene is possibly TRBD2 (5 bases). Trimming removed 0 bases from V and 2 bases from J, with 11 bases in between. The CDR3 loop spans 16 amino acids. Germline-derived CDR1 and CDR2 are SGHRS and YFSETQ. CDR3 DNA: TGCGCCAGCAGCTTGGCCGGGATCCTCAACACCGGGGAGCTGTTTTTT. It yields the protein CASSLAGILNTGELFF.

V is TRBV19 and J is TRBJ1-2; unclear D gene. Between the trimmed V and J ends, which lost 3 bases and 5 bases, there was a span of 7 bases. Germline V CDR1 and CDR2: LNHDA, SQIVND (reference sequence). The CDR3 totals 12 residues. The CDR3 nucleotides are TGTGCCAGTAGTATGGGTCAATATGGCTACACCTTC. Translation gives CASSMGQYGYTF.

The chain is built from TRBV9 and TRBJ2-3, with TRBD1 as a possible D gene (6 bases). V lost 4 bases and J 6 bases, leaving 15 bases between the germline ends. In germline, CDR1 is SGDLS, CDR2 YYNGEE. This CDR3 spans 14 amino acids. Here the CDR3 DNA reads TGTGCCAGCAGCCTCGGGACACCCCGGGATACGCAGTATTTT. Amino acid sequence: CASSLGTPRDTQYF.

This chain joins TRBV19 and TRBJ2-2; D unresolved. Germline V lookup: CDR1 LNHDA, CDR2 SQIVND (reference sequence). CDR3 length equals 14 residues. Trimming stripped 5 bases from V and 1 base from J, with 8 bases between. This CDR3 reads CASSWTLNTGELFF. CDR3 coding DNA: TGTGCCAGTAGTTGGACGCTGAACACCGGGGAGCTGTTTTTT.

In this sample, this clone turned up a few times. The chain joins TRBV5-1 to TRBJ2-2; D remains ambiguous. Between the trimmed V and J ends, which lost 3 bases and 0 bases, there was a span of 6 bases. The germline gives CDR1 SGHRS, CDR2 YFSETQ. The length of the CDR3 is 14 residues. CDR3 sequence: CASSSEPNTGELFF. CDR3 nucleotide sequence: TGCGCCAGCAGCTCCGAGCCGAACACCGGGGAGCTGTTTTTT.

CDR3 DNA: TGTGCCAGCAGCTTGGAGCCCGGGGGGCGTATGTTCTTC. Protein sequence: CASSLEPGGRMFF. V and J are TRBV5-4 and TRBJ2-1, with D maybe TRBD2 (7 bases). Trimming pared 0 bases from V and 15 bases from J, leaving 16 bases between. Germline CDR1 SGHNT, CDR2 YYREEE (reference sequence). The CDR3 runs to 13 residues.

The chain recombines TRBV2 with TRBJ1-2; D not certain. The CDR3 has 14 amino acids. Germline CDR1 reads SNHLY; CDR2 reads FYNNEI. Trimming took 7 bases from V and 4 from J, leaving 16 bases between them. The CDR3 DNA reads as TGTGCCAGCAACGCCGGGCCGAATAGCTATGGCTACACCTTC. It specifies CASNAGPNSYGYTF.

The chain recombines TRBV2 with TRBJ2-1; D might be TRBD1 (6 bases). The germline V and J ends were trimmed by 5 bases and 9 bases, with 14 bases remaining between them. In germline, CDR1 is SNHLY, CDR2 FYNNEI. The CDR3 has 13 residues. CDR3 nucleotides: TGTGCCAGCAGTTCCGGGACAATGTTTGAGCAGTTCTTC. As protein: CASSSGTMFEQFF.

This clone was detected only once. The genes are TRBV9 and TRBJ1-1, with 11 bases identical to TRBD1. The CDR3 has 15 amino acids. V shed 0 bases and J 11 bases; nucleotides not matched to a gene: 9. CDR1 is SGDLS and CDR2 is YYNGEE in the germline V gene. The CDR3 nucleotides are TGTGCCAGCAGCGTAGAAGTTGGACAGGGGGCGCGGGCTTTCTTT. It encodes CASSVEVGQGARAFF. Based on the CDR3 plus reference TRBV9 and TRBJ1-1, the full variable domain is DSGVTQTPKHLITATGQRVTLRCSPRSGDLSVYWYQQSLDQGLQFLIQYYNGEERAKGNILERFSAQQFPDLHSELNLSSLELGDSALYFCASSVEVGQGARAFFGQGTRLTVV.

V and J are TRBV28 and TRBJ2-7; 13 bases are a match to TRBD2. The germline V gene has CDR1 MDHEN and CDR2 SYDVKM. This CDR3 spans 13 amino acids. J was trimmed by 2 bases and V by 10 bases; bases with no gene match: 2. CDR3 nucleotides: TGTGCCACCGGGACTAGCGGGACCTACGAGCAGTACTTC. It specifies CATGTSGTYEQYF. Combining the CDR3 with reference TRBV28 and TRBJ2-7 gives the whole variable domain DVKVTQSSRYLVKRTGEKVFLECVQDMDHENMFWYRQDPGLGLRLIYFSYDVKMKEKGDIPEGYSVSREKKERFSLILESASTNQTSMYLCATGTSGTYEQYFGPGTRLTVT.

This clone was detected only once. V is TRBV1 and J is TRBJ2-1; the table's TRBD2 call for D was not verified on the DNA. TRBV1 is labeled a pseudogene. The CDR3 is 15 residues long. The CDR3 sequence: CTSSQDDDCYNEQFF. The CDR3 DNA is TGCACCAGCAGCCAAGATGATGACTGCTATAATGAGCAGTTCTTC.

This chain links TRBV18 with TRBJ1-1; a possible D gene is TRBD1 (5 bases). V lost 1 base and J 0 bases, leaving 9 bases between the germline ends. Germline CDR1 KGHSH, CDR2 LQKENI. The CDR3 is 15 amino acids. For the CDR3, the DNA is TGTGCCAGCTCACCACGGGGCGCTATGAACACTGAAGCTTTCTTT. This translates into CASSPRGAMNTEAFF.

The V gene is TRBV5-6, the J gene TRBJ1-2; no firm D call. CDR3 size: 11 residues. V was clipped by 2 bases and J by 13 bases, with 12 bases between them. CDR1 and CDR2 (germline): SGHDT, YYEEEE. As DNA, the CDR3 is TGTGCCAGCAGCTTAGGAGCGTCGTGCACCTTC. Translation gives CASSLGASCTF.

J is TRBJ1-2 and V is TRBV29-1; D ambiguous. This CDR3 is 13 amino acids long. Trimming stripped 4 bases from V and 2 bases from J, with 11 bases between. Germline V gene data show CDR1 as SQVTM and CDR2 as ANQGSEA. Here the CDR3 DNA reads TGCAGCGTTGGGTCGGCGGGAAACTATGGCTACACCTTC. It encodes CSVGSAGNYGYTF.

This clone was found once. CDR3 region: CASSLRSGDTGELFF. The CDR3 DNA is TGTGCCAGCAGCCTACGAAGCGGGGACACCGGGGAGCTGTTTTTT. The chain couples TRBV7-9 to TRBJ2-2, with 7 nucleotides matching TRBD2. V lost 5 bases, J lost 3 bases, and 6 bases stayed unmatched. CDR1 is SEHNR and CDR2 is FQNEAQ in the germline V gene (reference sequence). CDR3 length: 15 amino acids.

The chain couples TRBV7-3 to TRBJ2-5; D call uncertain. Trimming took off 5 bases at V and 5 bases at J, with 12 bases between the two ends. Germline CDR1 SGHTA, CDR2 FQGTGA. The CDR3 consists of 13 residues. Written as DNA, the CDR3 is TGTGCCAGCAGCCTCTCCTTTGGGGAGACCCAGTACTTC. It translates to CASSLSFGETQYF.

This chain joins TRBV7-2 and TRBJ1-1, with D perhaps TRBD1 (5 bases). The length of the CDR3 is 16 residues. Germline lookup yields CDR1 SGHTA and CDR2 FQGNSA. With 3 bases removed from V and 0 bases from J, the gap between germline ends came to 14 bases. The CDR3 loop reads CASSFSRAFMNTEAFF. The DNA of the CDR3 is TGTGCCAGCAGCTTCTCCAGGGCTTTCATGAACACTGAAGCTTTCTTT.

The rearrangement joins TRBV5-1 to TRBJ2-3; a possible D gene is TRBD2 (6 bases). The CDR3 contains 18 residues. Trimming cost V 4 bases and J 0 bases, with 21 bases left between them. Germline CDR1 reads SGHRS; CDR2 reads YFSETQ. CDR3 sequence (DNA): TGCGCCAGCAGCCCAACTCTGACTAGTAGATTTAGCACAGATACGCAGTATTTT. Translated, it gives CASSPTLTSRFSTDTQYF. The full variable domain, its missing parts supplied by reference TRBV5-1 and TRBJ2-3, is KAGVTQTPRYLIKTRGQQVTLSCSPISGHRSVSWYQQTPGQGLQFLFEYFSETQRNKGNFPGRFSGRQFSNSRSEMNVSTLELGDSALYLCASSPTLTSRFSTDTQYFGPGTRLTVL.

In this sample, this clone turned up once. The chain joins TRBV7-2 to TRBJ2-5, with 7 bases matching TRBD1. Germline loops: CDR1 SGHTA, CDR2 FQGNSA. This CDR3 is built from 14 residues. Losses at the gene ends were 5 bases for V and 2 bases for J; bases not matched to a gene: 5. The CDR3 loop reads CASSTKTGQETQYF. The CDR3 DNA is TGTGCCAGCAGCACAAAGACAGGGCAAGAGACCCAGTACTTC.

The chain combines TRBV5-1 with TRBJ1-1; D call uncertain. Germline V gene data show CDR1 as SGHRS and CDR2 as YFSETQ. The CDR3 is 15 residues long. V was pared by 0 bases and J by 2 bases, with 11 bases between. The CDR3 loop is CASSLVPGFNTEAFF. The CDR3 DNA sequence: TGCGCCAGCAGCTTGGTGCCAGGCTTCAACACTGAAGCTTTCTTT.

The chain joins TRBV29-1 to TRBJ2-5; possibly TRBD1 for D (5 bases). The better agreement between TRBJ2-7 and the DNA end casts doubt on the J call. Germline V CDR1 and CDR2: SQVTM, ANQGSEA. CDR3 size: 11 residues. The CDR3 loop is CSVLWGLEQYF. CDR3 DNA: TGCAGCGTGCTCTGGGGCCTCGAGCAGTACTTC.

This chain uses TRBV5-6 with TRBJ2-5; D perhaps matches TRBD1 (6 bases). The V and J ends lost 6 bases and 5 bases respectively, with 14 bases between them. Germline CDR1 and CDR2: SGHDT and YYEEEE. CDR3 size: 13 residues. The CDR3 sequence is CASTYRVAETQYF. DNA of the CDR3: TGTGCCAGCACATACAGGGTTGCGGAGACCCAGTACTTC.

This clone was observed a handful of times. V gene TRBV10-3 combines with J gene TRBJ1-2; D possibly corresponds to TRBD1 (5 bases). Trimming pared 6 bases from V and 6 bases from J, leaving 11 bases between. Germline V gene lookup returns CDR1 ENHRY and CDR2 SYGVKD. The CDR3 is 12 amino acids. CDR3 DNA: TGTGCCATCAGGAAGGGGACTGATGGCTACACCTTC. Translated, it gives CAIRKGTDGYTF.

About this clone itself: Other nucleotide sequences in the sample specify the same CDR3. The rearrangement joins TRBV6-5 to TRBJ1-1; D remains ambiguous. This CDR3 is built from 11 residues. Trimming pared 6 bases from V and 1 base from J, leaving 3 bases between. CDR1 and CDR2 (germline): MNHEY, SVGAGI. The CDR3 here is CASRGNTEAFF. CDR3 coding DNA: TGTGCCAGCAGAGGGAACACTGAAGCTTTCTTT.